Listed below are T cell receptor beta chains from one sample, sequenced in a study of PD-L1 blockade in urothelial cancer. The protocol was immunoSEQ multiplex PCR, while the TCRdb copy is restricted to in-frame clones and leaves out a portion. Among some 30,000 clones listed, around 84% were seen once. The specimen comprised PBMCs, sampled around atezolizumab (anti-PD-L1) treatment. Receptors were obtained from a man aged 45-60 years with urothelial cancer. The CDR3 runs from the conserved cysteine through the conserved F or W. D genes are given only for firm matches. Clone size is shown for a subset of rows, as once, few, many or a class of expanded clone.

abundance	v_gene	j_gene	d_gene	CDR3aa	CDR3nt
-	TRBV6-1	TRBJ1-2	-	CASTLDSSNYTF	TGTGCCAGCACCCTGGACAGTTCGAACTACACCTTC
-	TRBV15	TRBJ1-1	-	CATSGPMNTEAFF	TGTGCCACCAGCGGCCCCATGAACACTGAAGCTTTCTTT
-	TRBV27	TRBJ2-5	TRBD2	CASSFSSRGAGVTQYF	TGTGCCAGCAGTTTCTCTTCGCGCGGCGCGGGAGTGACCCAGTACTTC
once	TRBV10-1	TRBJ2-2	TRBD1	CASSEPGDRGTGELFF	TGCGCCAGCAGTGAGCCAGGGGACAGGGGCACCGGGGAGCTGTTTTTT
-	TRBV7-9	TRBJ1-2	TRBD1	CASSLEGGVRNGYTF	TGTGCCAGCAGCTTAGAAGGGGGCGTGAGGAATGGCTACACCTTC
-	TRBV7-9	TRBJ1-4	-	CASSLRSRGKLFF	TGTGCCAGCAGCCTCCGGAGTCGCGGGAAACTGTTTTTT
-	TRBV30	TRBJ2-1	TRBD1	CAWTGQVSYNEQFF	TGTGCCTGGACAGGACAGGTCTCCTACAATGAGCAGTTCTTC
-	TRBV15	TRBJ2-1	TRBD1	CATSAGQGVHEQFF	TGTGCCACCAGCGCAGGACAGGGTGTCCATGAGCAGTTCTTC
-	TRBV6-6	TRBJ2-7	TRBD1	CASKLMTGTVVTEQYF	TGTGCCAGCAAACTTATGACAGGGACCGTTGTGACCGAGCAGTACTTC
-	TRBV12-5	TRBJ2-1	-	CASAPKWEFHPRSSYNEQFF	TGTGCTAGTGCCCCTAAATGGGAGTTCCACCCTAGGAGCTCCTACAATGAGCAGTTCTTC
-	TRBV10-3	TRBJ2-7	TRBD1	CAIRTGGEQYF	TGTGCCATCAGGACAGGGGGCGAGCAGTACTTC
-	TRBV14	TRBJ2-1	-	CASSGHNGRSYNEQFF	TGTGCCAGCAGCGGTCATAATGGGCGTTCCTACAATGAGCAGTTCTTC
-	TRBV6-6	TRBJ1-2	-	CASTLGGVGPTGYTF	TGTGCCAGCACCCTAGGGGGGGTGGGACCCACTGGCTACACCTTC
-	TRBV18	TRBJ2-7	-	CASSPNSRGSYEQYF	TGTGCCAGCTCACCGAATTCCAGGGGCTCCTACGAGCAGTACTTC
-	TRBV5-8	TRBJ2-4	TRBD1	CASSTTGVAKNIQYF	TGTGCCAGCAGTACAACAGGGGTAGCCAAAAACATTCAGTACTTC
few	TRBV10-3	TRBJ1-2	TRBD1	CAISDGTGMSNYGYTF	TGTGCCATCAGCGACGGGACAGGGATGTCTAACTATGGCTACACCTTC
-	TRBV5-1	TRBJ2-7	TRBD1	CASSLEGQGIYEQYF	TGCGCCAGCAGTTTAGAAGGACAGGGGATCTACGAGCAGTACTTC
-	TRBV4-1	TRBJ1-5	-	CASSQESGVRNQPQHF	TGCGCCAGCAGCCAAGAAAGTGGAGTTCGCAATCAGCCCCAGCATTTT
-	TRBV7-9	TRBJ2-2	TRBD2	CASSLGLGLAGVNTGELFF	TGTGCCAGCAGCTTAGGCTTGGGACTAGCGGGGGTGAACACCGGGGAGCTGTTTTTT
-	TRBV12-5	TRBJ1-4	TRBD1	CASGPGQGGSSANEKLFF	TGTGCTAGTGGGCCGGGACAGGGGGGCAGTTCGGCTAATGAAAAACTGTTTTTT
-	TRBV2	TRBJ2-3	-	CASSERSYTLDTQYF	TGTGCCAGCAGTGAGCGATCGTATACGTTAGATACGCAGTATTTT
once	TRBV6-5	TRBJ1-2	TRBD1	CASSALTGVNYGYTF	TGTGCCAGCAGTGCCTTGACAGGGGTCAACTATGGCTACACCTTC
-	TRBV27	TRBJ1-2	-	CASSLQNRDYGYTF	TGTGCCAGCAGTTTACAGAACAGGGACTATGGCTACACCTTC
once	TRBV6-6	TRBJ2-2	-	CASSYFSQINTGELFF	TGTGCCAGCAGTTACTTTTCCCAAATCAACACCGGGGAGCTGTTTTTT
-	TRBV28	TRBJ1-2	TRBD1	CASSPGQGGGYTF	TGTGCCAGCAGTCCAGGACAGGGAGGTGGCTACACCTTC
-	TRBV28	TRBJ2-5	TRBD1	CASSPGQGIIETQYF	TGTGCCAGCAGTCCCGGACAGGGCATTATAGAGACCCAGTACTTC
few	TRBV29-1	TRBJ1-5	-	CSVVLRQGNQPQHF	TGCAGCGTTGTTCTACGTCAGGGGAATCAGCCCCAGCATTTT
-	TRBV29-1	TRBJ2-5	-	CSVDLAQETQYF	TGCAGCGTTGACCTAGCTCAAGAGACCCAGTACTTC
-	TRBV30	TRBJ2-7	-	CAWSVAPSSYEQYF	TGTGCCTGGAGTGTTGCACCGAGCTCCTACGAGCAGTACTTC
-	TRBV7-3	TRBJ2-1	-	CASSLLGLYNEQFF	TGTGCCAGCAGCTTACTAGGCCTCTACAATGAGCAGTTCTTC
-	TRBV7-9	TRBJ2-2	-	CASSLVPFGTSNTGELFF	TGTGCCAGCAGCCTGGTCCCCTTCGGGACATCTAACACCGGGGAGCTGTTTTTT
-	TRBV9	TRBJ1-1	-	CASSSGNLNTEAFF	TGTGCCAGCAGCTCGGGAAACTTGAACACTGAAGCTTTCTTT
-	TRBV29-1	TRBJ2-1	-	CSVDFFSVKSYNEQFF	TGCAGCGTGGACTTTTTCAGCGTAAAATCCTACAATGAGCAGTTCTTC
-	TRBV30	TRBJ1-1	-	CAWSVTENTEAFF	TGTGCCTGGAGTGTAACAGAGAACACTGAAGCTTTCTTT
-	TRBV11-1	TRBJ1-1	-	CASSRPGLQNTEAFF	TGTGCCAGCAGTAGACCGGGACTCCAGAACACTGAAGCTTTCTTT
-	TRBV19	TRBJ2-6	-	CASSMWSSGANVLTF	TGTGCCAGTAGTATGTGGAGCTCTGGGGCCAACGTCCTGACTTTC
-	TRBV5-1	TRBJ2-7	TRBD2	CASSFGSGGYEQYF	TGCGCCAGCAGCTTCGGTAGCGGGGGTTACGAGCAGTACTTC
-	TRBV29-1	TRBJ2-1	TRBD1	CSVEGQRSSYNEQFF	TGCAGCGTTGAGGGACAGCGGAGCTCCTACAATGAGCAGTTCTTC
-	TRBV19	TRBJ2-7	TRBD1	CASSADRDEQYF	TGTGCCAGTAGTGCCGACAGGGACGAGCAGTACTTC
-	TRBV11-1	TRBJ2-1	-	CASSLSPSTYEQFF	TGTGCCAGCAGCTTAAGTCCGTCTACCTATGAGCAGTTCTTC
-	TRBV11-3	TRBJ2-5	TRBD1	CASSAGGMQTQYF	TGTGCCAGCAGCGCAGGGGGAATGCAGACCCAGTACTTC
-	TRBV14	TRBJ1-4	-	CASSIRQNEKLFF	TGTGCCAGCAGCATTCGACAGAATGAAAAACTGTTTTTT
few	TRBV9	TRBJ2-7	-	CASSVGRTSYEQYF	TGTGCCAGCAGCGTAGGGAGGACGTCCTACGAGCAGTACTTC
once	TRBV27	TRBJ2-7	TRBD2	CASSRKRGFYEQYF	TGTGCCAGCTCCCGGAAGCGGGGATTCTACGAGCAGTACTTC
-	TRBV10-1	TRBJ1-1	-	CASSETGQNTEAFF	TGCGCCAGCAGTGAGACAGGGCAGAACACTGAAGCTTTCTTT
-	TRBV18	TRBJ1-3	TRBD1	CASSPIGTGASGNTIYF	TGTGCCAGCTCACCGATCGGGACAGGGGCATCTGGAAACACCATATATTTT
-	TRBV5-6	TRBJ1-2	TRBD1	CASSLVRIKGAWTF	TGTGCCAGCAGCTTGGTCCGGATAAAGGGGGCTTGGACCTTC
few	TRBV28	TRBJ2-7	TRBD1	CASIRDRGIHEQYF	TGTGCCAGCATACGGGACAGGGGGATTCACGAGCAGTACTTC
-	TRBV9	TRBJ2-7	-	CASSVGDTNYEQYF	TGTGCCAGCAGCGTAGGAGACACCAACTACGAGCAGTACTTC
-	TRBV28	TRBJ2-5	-	CASSLPGGLETQYF	TGTGCCAGCAGTCTCCCCGGGGGTCTGGAGACCCAGTACTTC
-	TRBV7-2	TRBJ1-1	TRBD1	CASSLRQGGTEAFF	TGTGCCAGCAGCCTCCGACAGGGGGGGACTGAAGCTTTCTTT
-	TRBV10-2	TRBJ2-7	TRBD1	CASSVFRDSYEQYF	TGCGCCAGCAGTGTCTTCCGGGACAGTTACGAGCAGTACTTC
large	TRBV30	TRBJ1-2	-	CAFRGYGYTF	TGTGCTTTCAGGGGCTATGGCTACACCTTC